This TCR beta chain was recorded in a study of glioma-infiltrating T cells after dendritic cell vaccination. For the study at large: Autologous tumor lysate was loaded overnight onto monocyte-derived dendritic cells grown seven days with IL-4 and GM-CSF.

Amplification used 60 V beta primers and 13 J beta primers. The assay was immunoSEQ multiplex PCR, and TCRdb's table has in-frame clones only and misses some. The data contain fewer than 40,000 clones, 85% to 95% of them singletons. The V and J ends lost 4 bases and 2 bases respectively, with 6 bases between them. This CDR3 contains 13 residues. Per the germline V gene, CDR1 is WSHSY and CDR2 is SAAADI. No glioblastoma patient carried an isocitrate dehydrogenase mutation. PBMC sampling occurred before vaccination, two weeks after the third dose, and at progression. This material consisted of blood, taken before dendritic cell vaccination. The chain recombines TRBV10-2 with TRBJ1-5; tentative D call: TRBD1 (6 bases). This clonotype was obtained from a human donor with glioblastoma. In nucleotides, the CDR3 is TGCGCCAGCAGTGGACAGGGCAATCAGCCCCAGCATTTT. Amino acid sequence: CASSGQGNQPQHF.